A selection of T cell receptor beta chains follows, all from one sample in a study of blood T cell repertoires in COVID-19. Libraries were prepared by immunoSEQ multiplex PCR; TCRdb keeps only in-frame clonotypes and omits some of them. Of a few hundred thousand clones in the sample, roughly 86% are singletons; the top ten hold 1.1%. Sequencing was done on a sample of peripheral blood. These receptors all come from a human donor with acute or convalescent COVID-19. The donor label of this sample is uncertain. The CDR3 runs from the conserved cysteine through the conserved F or W. The order of the fields is D gene, clone size, V gene, J gene, CDR3 protein, CDR3 DNA. The D gene is left open where the match is weak. Rows give clone size only sometimes, using once, few, many, or a class for an expanded clone.

-	once	TRBV7-8	TRBJ2-3	CASSLYRTITDTQYF	TGTGCCAGCAGCTTATATCGGACTATCACAGATACGCAGTATTTT
-	-	TRBV7-9	TRBJ2-1	CASSSETSSYNEQFF	TGTGCCAGCAGCTCGGAGACTAGCTCCTACAATGAGCAGTTCTTC
-	-	TRBV20-1	TRBJ1-3	CSASGAGKGGNTIYF	TGCAGTGCTAGTGGGGCCGGGAAAGGTGGAAACACCATATATTTT
TRBD1	-	TRBV29-1	TRBJ1-1	CSVEGTGLEAFF	TGCAGCGTTGAAGGGACAGGCCTTGAAGCTTTCTTT
TRBD1	few	TRBV3-1/TRBV3-2	TRBJ1-1	CASSQDTAGGWGTEAFF	TGTGCCAGCAGCCAAGATACGGCAGGGGGCTGGGGGACTGAAGCTTTCTTT
-	-	TRBV5-1	TRBJ1-1	CATSPRGGTEAFF	TGCGCCACATCCCCGCGCGGTGGCACTGAAGCTTTCTTT
TRBD2	-	TRBV15	TRBJ2-1	CATSKRTSGRTGVFF	TGTGCCACCAGCAAACGGACTAGCGGGAGGACAGGGGTGTTCTTC
-	many	TRBV7-8	TRBJ1-5	CASSLVSGMSSNQPQHF	TGTGCCAGCAGCTTAGTGTCCGGGATGTCGAGCAATCAGCCCCAGCATTTT
TRBD2	few	TRBV10-2	TRBJ2-3	CASKRGRSTDTQYF	TGCGCCAGTAAGCGGGGGCGCAGCACAGATACGCAGTATTTT
-	-	TRBV3-1/TRBV3-2	TRBJ2-5	CASSRNTRIETQYF	TGTGCCAGCAGCCGTAACACTAGAATTGAGACCCAGTACTTC
-	-	TRBV3-1/TRBV3-2	TRBJ1-1	CASRGGTEAFF	TGTGCCAGCAGGGGGGGGACTGAAGCTTTCTTT
TRBD1	-	TRBV15	TRBJ1-2	CATSRMGQGNYGYTF	TGTGCCACCAGCAGGATGGGACAGGGAAACTATGGCTACACCTTC
-	once	TRBV6-6	TRBJ1-2	CASSYRGSGGYTF	TGTGCCAGCAGTTACCGGGGGAGCGGGGGCTACACCTTC
TRBD1	-	TRBV5-5	TRBJ1-2	CASSLAVGQGLGYTF	TGTGCCAGCAGCTTGGCCGTGGGACAGGGACTTGGCTACACCTTC
-	-	TRBV29-1	TRBJ1-1	CSVEGRRNTEAFF	TGCAGCGTTGAAGGCCGGAGGAACACTGAAGCTTTCTTT
-	-	TRBV2	TRBJ1-5	CASRDRDLGNQPQHF	TGTGCCAGCAGGGACAGAGATTTGGGCAATCAGCCCCAGCATTTT
-	-	TRBV6-5	TRBJ2-4	CASSPAGNKNIQYF	TGTGCCAGCAGCCCCGCCGGGAACAAAAACATTCAGTACTTC
TRBD1	-	TRBV18	TRBJ1-4	CASSQGTGGDSGLFF	TGTGCCAGCTCACAGGGGACAGGGGGCGATTCAGGACTGTTTTTT
-	few	TRBV16	TRBJ1-6	CASSRRETGYNSPLHF	TGTGCCAGCAGCCGAAGGGAGACGGGTTATAATTCACCCCTCCACTTT
TRBD2	-	TRBV11-2	TRBJ2-1	CASGRGIDEQFF	TGTGCCAGTGGGAGGGGAATTGATGAGCAGTTCTTC
-	-	TRBV6-5	TRBJ1-2	CASSRGQNYGYTF	TGTGCCAGCAGCCGCGGACAGAACTATGGCTACACCTTC
-	-	TRBV2	TRBJ1-3	CASISGYGNTIYF	TGTGCCAGCATTTCGGGGTATGGAAACACCATATATTTT
-	once	TRBV7-2	TRBJ1-2	CASSLILGQGNVSYGYTF	TGTGCCAGCAGCTTAATTTTGGGGCAGGGGAATGTGAGCTATGGCTACACCTTC
TRBD2	once	TRBV7-8	TRBJ2-1	CASSRSGVTYNEQFF	TGTGCCAGCAGCCGTAGCGGGGTAACCTACAATGAGCAGTTCTTC
-	-	TRBV2	TRBJ2-7	CASRPIRDSQALYEQYF	TGTGCCAGCAGGCCCATCCGGGACTCTCAAGCCCTTTACGAGCAGTACTTC
TRBD1	once	TRBV20-1	TRBJ2-7	CSASLGPGTGYEQYF	TGCAGTGCTAGTTTGGGGCCCGGGACAGGGTACGAGCAGTACTTC
-	-	TRBV12-3/TRBV12-4	TRBJ1-1	CASSIRQTEAFF	TGTGCCAGCAGTATCCGACAGACTGAAGCTTTCTTT
-	-	TRBV5-4	TRBJ2-7	CASSQARDSYEQYF	TGTGCCAGCAGCCAAGCCAGGGACTCCTACGAGCAGTACTTC
TRBD1	once	TRBV19	TRBJ1-6	CASSIYVFWTGDSPLHF	TGTGCCAGTAGTATTTATGTGTTCTGGACAGGGGATTCACCCCTCCACTTT
TRBD2	-	TRBV7-2	TRBJ2-7	CASSRTSGDYEQYF	TGTGCCAGCAGTCGGACTAGCGGGGATTACGAGCAGTACTTC
-	-	TRBV2	TRBJ1-1	CASSADSRAFF	TGTGCCAGCAGTGCCGATAGTAGAGCTTTCTTT
-	-	TRBV24-1	TRBJ2-3	CATSGWEEGRRTDTQYF	TGTGCCACCAGTGGGTGGGAGGAGGGACGGAGGACAGATACGCAGTATTTT
TRBD1	-	TRBV9	TRBJ1-4	CASSVGTGFNEKLFF	TGTGCCAGCAGCGTAGGGACAGGGTTTAATGAAAAACTGTTTTTT
-	-	TRBV28	TRBJ2-7	CASSPTGIPYEQYF	TGTGCCAGCAGCCCCACAGGGATACCCTACGAGCAGTACTTC
TRBD2	-	TRBV11-2	TRBJ2-1	CASSPRGGTPYNEQFF	TGTGCCAGCAGCCCCCGGGGGGGTACACCATACAATGAGCAGTTCTTC
-	-	TRBV24-1	TRBJ2-2	CATSGGSNTGELFF	TGTGCCACCAGTGGAGGGTCCAACACCGGGGAGCTGTTTTTT
TRBD2	-	TRBV30	TRBJ2-7	CAWRPWTSGIYEQYF	TGTGCCTGGAGGCCTTGGACTAGCGGAATCTACGAGCAGTACTTC
TRBD2	-	TRBV6-6	TRBJ2-7	CASSYGREVYEQYF	TGTGCCAGCAGTTACGGCCGGGAGGTCTACGAGCAGTACTTC
-	-	TRBV5-4	TRBJ2-5	CASSRGGTASETQYF	TGTGCCAGCAGCCGAGGGGGGACAGCCTCGGAGACCCAGTACTTC
TRBD1	-	TRBV28	TRBJ2-7	CASSSPDRGREQYF	TGTGCCAGCAGTTCCCCGGACAGGGGGCGAGAGCAGTACTTC
-	-	TRBV19	TRBJ1-1	CASSTIQGNTEAFF	TGTGCCAGTAGTACCATACAGGGGAACACTGAAGCTTTCTTT
TRBD1	-	TRBV6-6	TRBJ2-6	CASTDRAGANVLTF	TGTGCCAGCACCGACAGGGCTGGGGCCAACGTCCTGACTTTC
-	-	TRBV18	TRBJ1-6	CASSPAAYNSPLHF	TGTGCCAGCTCACCCGCAGCCTATAATTCACCCCTCCACTTT
-	-	TRBV18	TRBJ1-5	CASATGTPAASQPQHF	TGTGCCAGCGCCACAGGAACCCCAGCAGCCAGCCAGCCCCAGCATTTT
-	once	TRBV7-8	TRBJ2-1	CASSRRQAPVNEQFF	TGTGCCAGCAGCCGCCGACAGGCGCCGGTCAATGAGCAGTTCTTC
-	-	TRBV7-9	TRBJ2-7	CASSLNLALSSYEQYF	TGTGCCAGCAGCTTAAACCTAGCGTTGAGCTCCTACGAGCAGTACTTC
TRBD1	-	TRBV30	TRBJ1-1	CAWKRTGLSTEAFF	TGTGCCTGGAAGAGGACAGGCTTGTCCACTGAAGCTTTCTTT
TRBD1	-	TRBV2	TRBJ1-5	CASSGGQGRNQPQHF	TGTGCCAGCAGTGGGGGACAGGGTCGTAATCAGCCCCAGCATTTT
-	once	TRBV3-1/TRBV3-2	TRBJ1-6	CASSPTTDYSPLHF	TGTGCCAGCAGCCCTACGACAGATTATTCACCCCTCCACTTT
-	-	TRBV28	TRBJ1-2	CASSLIGPGEGYTF	TGTGCCAGCAGTTTAATCGGCCCAGGGGAAGGCTACACCTTC
-	few	TRBV7-9	TRBJ2-1	CASSLVASSYNEQFF	TGTGCCAGCAGCTTGGTAGCAAGCTCCTACAATGAGCAGTTCTTC